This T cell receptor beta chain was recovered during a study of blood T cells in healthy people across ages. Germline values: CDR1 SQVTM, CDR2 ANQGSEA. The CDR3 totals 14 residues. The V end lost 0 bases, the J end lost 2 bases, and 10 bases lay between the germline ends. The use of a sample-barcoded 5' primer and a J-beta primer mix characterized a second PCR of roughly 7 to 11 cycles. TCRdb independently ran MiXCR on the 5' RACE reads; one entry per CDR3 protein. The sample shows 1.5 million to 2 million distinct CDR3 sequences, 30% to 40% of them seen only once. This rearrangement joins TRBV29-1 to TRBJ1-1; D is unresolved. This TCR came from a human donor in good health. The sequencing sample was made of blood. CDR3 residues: CSVEDESENTEAFF. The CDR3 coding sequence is TGCAGCGTTGAAGATGAGTCAGAAAACACTGAAGCTTTCTTT.